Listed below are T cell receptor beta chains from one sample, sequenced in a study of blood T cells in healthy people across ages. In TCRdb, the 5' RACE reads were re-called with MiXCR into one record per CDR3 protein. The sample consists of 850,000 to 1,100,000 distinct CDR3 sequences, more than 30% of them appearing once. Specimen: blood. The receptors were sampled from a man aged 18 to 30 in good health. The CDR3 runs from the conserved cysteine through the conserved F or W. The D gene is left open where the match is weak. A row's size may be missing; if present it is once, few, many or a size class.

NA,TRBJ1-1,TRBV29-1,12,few,TGCAGCGTCTCGGGCTCCGCCACTGAAGCTTTCTTT,CSVSGSATEAFF
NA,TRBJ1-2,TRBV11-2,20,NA,TGTGCCAGCAGCCCCGCATTCCAGGGGCGATTACCATCGCGGGGCTATGGCTACACCTTC,CASSPAFQGRLPSRGYGYTF
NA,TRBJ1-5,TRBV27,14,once,TGTGCCAGCAGTCCACAGTCGGGCGCTCAGCCCCAGCATTTT,CASSPQSGAQPQHF
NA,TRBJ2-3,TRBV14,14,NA,TGTGCCAGTAGCGTCAGACAGGCTTCAGATACGCAGTATTTT,CASSVRQASDTQYF
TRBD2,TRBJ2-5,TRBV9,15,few,TGTGCCAGCAGCTCACGGACTAGCGGGTGGGAGACCCAGTACTTC,CASSSRTSGWETQYF
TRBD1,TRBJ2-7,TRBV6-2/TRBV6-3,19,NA,TGTGCCAGCAGTTACTCCCGACAGGGACAAACAGGAAACTCCTACGAGCAGTACTTC,CASSYSRQGQTGNSYEQYF
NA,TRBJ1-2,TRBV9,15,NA,TGTGCCAGCAGCGTAGATGGCTCCACTAACTATGGCTACACCTTC,CASSVDGSTNYGYTF
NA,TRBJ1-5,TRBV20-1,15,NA,TGCAGTGCTCCCGAGGCGGGGTTTGGCAATCAGCCCCAGCATTTT,CSAPEAGFGNQPQHF
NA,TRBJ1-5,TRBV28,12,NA,TGTGCCAGCAGCTCCGGAACCCAGCCCCAGCATTTT,CASSSGTQPQHF
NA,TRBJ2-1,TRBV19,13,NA,TGTGCCAGTAGTCAGAAGGGGCCAAATGAGCAGTTCTTC,CASSQKGPNEQFF
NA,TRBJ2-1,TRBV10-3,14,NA,TGTGCCATCAGTGACAGGGGCGACTCCAATGAGCAGTTCTTC,CAISDRGDSNEQFF
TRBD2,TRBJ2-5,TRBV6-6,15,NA,TGTGCCAGCAGGACCGGGGGGGCCGACCAAGAGACCCAGTACTTC,CASRTGGADQETQYF
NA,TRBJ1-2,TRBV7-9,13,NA,TGTGCCAGCAGGGAAGACAGCTTCTATGGCTACACCTTC,CASREDSFYGYTF
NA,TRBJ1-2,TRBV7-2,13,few,TGTGCCAGCAGCTTACCGGTACCCTATGGCTACACCTTC,CASSLPVPYGYTF
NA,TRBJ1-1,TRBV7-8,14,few,TGTGCCAGCAGCCCCCATGGCCTGAACACTGAAGCTTTCTTT,CASSPHGLNTEAFF
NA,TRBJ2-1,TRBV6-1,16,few,TGTGCCAGCAGTGCCCAGGGCCCAAACTCCTACAATGAGCAGTTCTTC,CASSAQGPNSYNEQFF
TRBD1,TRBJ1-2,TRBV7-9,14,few,TGTGCCAGCAGCCCGGACAGGGACGTCTATGGCTACACTTTC,CASSPDRDVYGYTF
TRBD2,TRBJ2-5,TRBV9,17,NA,TGTGCCAGCAGCGCACCCACTGGACTAGCGGGAACAGAGACCCAGTACTTC,CASSAPTGLAGTETQYF
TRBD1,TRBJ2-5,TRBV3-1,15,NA,TGTGTCAGCAGCCACCGGCCGGGACAGCGAGAGACCCAGTACTTC,CVSSHRPGQRETQYF
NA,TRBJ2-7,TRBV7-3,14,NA,TGTGCCAGCAGCTCCCCCGGACATGCGTCTGAGCAGTACTTC,CASSSPGHASEQYF
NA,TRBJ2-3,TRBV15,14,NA,TGTGCCACCAGCATTGTCCCTGGTGGAGATACGCAGTATTTT,CATSIVPGGDTQYF
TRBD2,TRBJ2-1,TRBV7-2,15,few,TGTGCCAGCAGCTTATCGCGGGGGGGCTACAATGAGCAGTTCTTC,CASSLSRGGYNEQFF
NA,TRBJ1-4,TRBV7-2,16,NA,TGTGCCAGCAGCTTAGCCATCGCCCGGAGGGATGAAAAACTGTTTTTT,CASSLAIARRDEKLFF
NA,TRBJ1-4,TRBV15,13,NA,TGTGCCACCAGCAGAGCGGAGAATGAAAAACTGTTTTTT,CATSRAENEKLFF
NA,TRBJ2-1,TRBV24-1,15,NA,TGTGCCACCAGCCTGGGGGGGGCAACCTACAATGAGCAGTTCTTC,CATSLGGATYNEQFF
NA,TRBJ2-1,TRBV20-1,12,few,TGCAGTGCTAGTCGCGGAGGCAACCCCATGTTCTTC,CSASRGGNPMFF
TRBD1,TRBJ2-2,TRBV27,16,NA,TGTGCCACGATACAGGGGAGCCCTTTTGCGGGCGGGGAGCTGTTTTTT,CATIQGSPFAGGELFF